The rows below give T cell receptor beta chains drawn from one sample of a study of siplizumab effects on memory and regulatory T cells. TCRdb's copy holds only in-frame clones and misses some; the assay was immunoSEQ multiplex PCR. The sample contains about 100,000 clones, 90% to 95% of which appear only once. The source material was Tregs sorted from blood. These receptors all stem from a human donor in good health. Each CDR3 is given with its conserved first and last residue. A D gene is named only where the DNA matches it firmly. Clone size is not always given. Where it is, it says once, few, many or a class for expanded clones.

CDR3: CASSLVRGTDTQYF
DNA: TGCGCCAGCAGCTTGGTGAGGGGGACAGATACGCAGTATTTT
V: TRBV5-1
D: NA
J: TRBJ2-3
size: NA

CDR3: CASSRTGYASAGYEQYF
DNA: TGTGCCAGCAGCCGGACAGGGTATGCTAGTGCAGGGTACGAGCAGTACTTC
V: TRBV11-2
D: TRBD1
J: TRBJ2-7
size: NA

CDR3: CASSPFGSNQPQHF
DNA: TGTGCCAGCAGCCCCTTTGGGAGCAATCAGCCCCAGCATTTT
V: TRBV11-2
D: NA
J: TRBJ1-5
size: NA

CDR3: CASSFNTEKLFF
DNA: TGTGCCAGCTCTTTCAATACGGAAAAACTGTTTTTT
V: TRBV2
D: NA
J: TRBJ1-4
size: NA

CDR3: CAISPGQGVTEAFF
DNA: TGTGCCATCAGTCCCGGTCAGGGAGTCACTGAAGCTTTCTTT
V: TRBV10-3
D: NA
J: TRBJ1-1
size: once

CDR3: CASSDRALEDTQYF
DNA: TGCGCCAGCAGTGACCGAGCCTTGGAAGATACGCAGTATTTT
V: TRBV10-1
D: NA
J: TRBJ2-3
size: NA

CDR3: CASSWELAGGPTGQFF
DNA: TGCGCCAGCAGCTGGGAACTAGCGGGAGGGCCCACTGGGCAGTTCTTC
V: TRBV5-1
D: TRBD2
J: TRBJ2-1
size: once

CDR3: CASKREGLAKETQYF
DNA: TGCGCCAGCAAAAGGGAGGGATTGGCGAAAGAGACCCAGTACTTC
V: TRBV5-1
D: TRBD2
J: TRBJ2-5
size: NA

CDR3: CASSPRSGGAGTEAFF
DNA: TGTGCCAGCTCACCAAGGTCAGGGGGCGCGGGCACTGAAGCTTTCTTT
V: TRBV18
D: TRBD1
J: TRBJ1-1
size: NA

CDR3: CAVRTTELYNEQFF
DNA: TGTGCCGTGCGAACCACGGAACTCTACAATGAGCAGTTCTTC
V: TRBV30
D: NA
J: TRBJ2-1
size: NA

CDR3: CASSKGLAVTYEQYF
DNA: TGTGCCAGCAGCAAGGGACTAGCGGTAACCTACGAGCAGTACTTC
V: TRBV6-5
D: TRBD2
J: TRBJ2-7
size: NA

CDR3: CASSEPSGELFF
DNA: TGTGCCAGCAGTGAACCTTCTGGGGAGCTGTTTTTT
V: TRBV2
D: NA
J: TRBJ2-2
size: NA

CDR3: CASNQEPTNTGELFF
DNA: TGTGCCAGCAACCAAGAACCTACGAACACCGGGGAGCTGTTTTTT
V: TRBV11-2
D: NA
J: TRBJ2-2
size: once

CDR3: CASRSTDTQYF
DNA: TGTGCCAGTAGAAGCACAGATACGCAGTATTTT
V: TRBV19
D: NA
J: TRBJ2-3
size: NA

CDR3: CASSPGGGIRRTNEKLFF
DNA: TGTGCCAGCTCACCAGGAGGGGGTATTAGAAGAACTAATGAAAAACTGTTTTTT
V: TRBV18
D: NA
J: TRBJ1-4
size: NA

CDR3: CSGGRVGEQFF
DNA: TGCAGTGGCGGGAGGGTTGGTGAGCAGTTCTTC
V: TRBV20-1
D: TRBD2
J: TRBJ2-1
size: NA

CDR3: CASSRTGGTDTQYF
DNA: TGTGCCAGCTCACGGACAGGGGGCACAGATACGCAGTATTTT
V: TRBV18
D: TRBD1
J: TRBJ2-3
size: NA

CDR3: CAWSSPASSYNSPLHF
DNA: TGTGCCTGGAGTTCGCCAGCTAGCTCCTATAATTCACCCCTCCACTTT
V: TRBV30
D: NA
J: TRBJ1-6
size: NA